This is a list of T cell receptor beta chains from one sample in a study of blood T cell repertoires in COVID-19. Sequencing used immunoSEQ multiplex PCR; TCRdb keeps in-frame clones, though not all of them. This table holds more than 95,000 clones, approximately 83% found once. Sequenced: peripheral blood. The receptors come from a woman aged 80 or over with acute or convalescent COVID-19. CDR3s include the opening cysteine and the closing phenylalanine or tryptophan. The order of the fields is CDR3 protein, CDR3 DNA, D gene, J gene, clone size, V gene. D genes are given only for firm matches. For some rows the clone size is stated as once, few or many, or as a class when expanded; others skip it.

CDR3: CASSLRGQGVTDTQYF
DNA: TGCGCCAGCAGCTTGAGGGGGCAGGGGGTCACAGATACGCAGTATTTT
D: TRBD1
J: TRBJ2-3
size: once
V: TRBV5-1

CDR3: CASSGRRGGDYGYTF
DNA: TGTGCCAGCAGTGGGAGAAGGGGGGGGGACTATGGCTACACCTTC
D: .
J: TRBJ1-2
size: .
V: TRBV2

CDR3: CRNHRRSPTSSYNSPLHF
DNA: TGTAGAAACCATAGGAGGAGCCCAACTTCCTCCTATAATTCACCCCTCCACTTT
D: .
J: TRBJ1-6
size: .
V: TRBV6-4

CDR3: CASSDLGRGYTF
DNA: TGTGCCAGCAGTGATCTGGGGCGTGGCTACACCTTC
D: .
J: TRBJ1-2
size: .
V: TRBV6-1

CDR3: CASSAQGWDSPLHF
DNA: TGTGCCAGCAGCGCCCAGGGGTGGGATTCACCCCTCCACTTT
D: .
J: TRBJ1-6
size: .
V: TRBV7-9

CDR3: CASRPSVGGGNEQFF
DNA: TGCGCCAGCAGGCCCTCAGTAGGGGGGGGAAATGAGCAGTTCTTC
D: .
J: TRBJ2-1
size: .
V: TRBV5-1

CDR3: CASSLGLRGTDTQYF
DNA: TGTGCCAGCAGCTTAGGATTGAGGGGCACAGATACGCAGTATTTT
D: .
J: TRBJ2-3
size: .
V: TRBV7-6

CDR3: CASSRQGDTEAFF
DNA: TGTGCCAGTAGCAGACAGGGGGACACTGAAGCTTTCTTT
D: TRBD1
J: TRBJ1-1
size: .
V: TRBV19

CDR3: CASSSILLSGQGLSGNTIYF
DNA: TGTGCCAGCAGCTCCATCCTCCTCTCAGGACAGGGACTCTCTGGAAACACCATATATTTT
D: TRBD1
J: TRBJ1-3
size: few
V: TRBV7-6

CDR3: CASKRTGTGGYGYTF
DNA: TGTGCCAGCAAAAGGACCGGGACAGGGGGCTATGGCTACACCTTC
D: TRBD1
J: TRBJ1-2
size: once
V: TRBV28

CDR3: CASSQAGTGVTQPQHF
DNA: TGTGCCAGCAGCCAAGCCGGGACAGGGGTCACTCAGCCCCAGCATTTT
D: TRBD1
J: TRBJ1-5
size: .
V: TRBV28

CDR3: CATTTSRGAADTQYF
DNA: TGTGCCACCACCACCTCCCGGGGGGCCGCCGATACGCAGTATTTT
D: .
J: TRBJ2-3
size: .
V: TRBV24-1

CDR3: CASSPWTGANTGELFF
DNA: TGTGCCAGCAGCCCTTGGACAGGAGCGAACACCGGGGAGCTGTTTTTT
D: TRBD1
J: TRBJ2-2
size: .
V: TRBV14

CDR3: CASSRLGQPQHF
DNA: TGTGCCAGCAGCCGCCTAGGACAGCCCCAGCATTTT
D: .
J: TRBJ1-5
size: .
V: TRBV3-1/TRBV3-2

CDR3: CASSQGGRGVQGASSYEQYF
DNA: TGTGCCAGCAGCCAAGGGGGGCGGGGTGTACAGGGGGCTAGCTCCTACGAGCAGTACTTC
D: TRBD1
J: TRBJ2-7
size: .
V: TRBV4-2

CDR3: CASSFGPQRAQYF
DNA: TGTGCCAGCAGCTTTGGACCCCAGAGGGCCCAGTACTTC
D: .
J: TRBJ2-5
size: .
V: TRBV7-3

CDR3: CASRGQGIRNSPLHF
DNA: TGTGCCAGCAGGGGACAGGGAATAAGGAATTCACCCCTCCACTTT
D: TRBD1
J: TRBJ1-6
size: few
V: TRBV28

CDR3: CASSPDSLSGNTIYF
DNA: TGTGCCAGCTCACCCGACAGTCTCTCTGGAAACACCATATATTTT
D: .
J: TRBJ1-3
size: .
V: TRBV18

CDR3: CASISRDRAGANVLTF
DNA: TGTGCCAGCATCTCCCGCGACAGGGCTGGGGCCAACGTCCTGACTTTC
D: TRBD1
J: TRBJ2-6
size: .
V: TRBV11-2

CDR3: CASSQDGQGGNTIYF
DNA: TGTGCCAGCAGCCAAGATGGACAGGGTGGAAACACCATATATTTT
D: TRBD1
J: TRBJ1-3
size: .
V: TRBV4-2

CDR3: CASSSWTGDTEAFF
DNA: TGTGCCAGCAGCTCTTGGACAGGGGACACTGAAGCTTTCTTT
D: TRBD1
J: TRBJ1-1
size: .
V: TRBV7-9

CDR3: CASSLETGSNTGELFF
DNA: TGCGCCAGCAGCTTGGAAACAGGGTCGAACACCGGGGAGCTGTTTTTT
D: .
J: TRBJ2-2
size: .
V: TRBV5-1